The table lists the clone carrying this T cell receptor (beta chain) with a few counts. Its specificity is not known. The V gene's germline CDR1 is MGHRA and CDR2 YSYEKL. The CDR3 is 15 amino acids. V was trimmed by 4 bases and J by 2 bases, leaving 15 bases between them. Measured with immunoSEQ multiplex PCR; TCRdb has only the in-frame clones, and not every one. The sample consists of tens of thousands of clones, around nine tenths of them appearing once. The data derive from a study of OX40 agonist ivuxolimab in advanced cancers. Study background: Patients were dosed intravenously with ivuxolimab at 0.01 to 10 mg/kg every 2 weeks. Earlier treatment with anti-PD-1, anti-PD-L1 or anti-CTLA-4 was permitted, and approximately 38% had received some.

Study-level points and caveats: Expanded peripheral T-cell antigen specificity went undetermined. Among T cells, CD8+ cells averaged more expanded clones than CD4+ cells.

Specimen: CD4+ or CD8+ T cells sorted from blood, collected in a trial of the OX40 agonist ivuxolimab. The chain is built from TRBV4-1 and TRBJ2-7; D gene uncertain. The sequence derives from an adult with an advanced solid tumor such as melanoma, head and neck, liver or kidney cancer. CDR3: CASSRIPERTYEQYF. For the CDR3, the DNA is TGCGCCAGCAGCCGCATTCCGGAAAGAACCTACGAGCAGTACTTC.